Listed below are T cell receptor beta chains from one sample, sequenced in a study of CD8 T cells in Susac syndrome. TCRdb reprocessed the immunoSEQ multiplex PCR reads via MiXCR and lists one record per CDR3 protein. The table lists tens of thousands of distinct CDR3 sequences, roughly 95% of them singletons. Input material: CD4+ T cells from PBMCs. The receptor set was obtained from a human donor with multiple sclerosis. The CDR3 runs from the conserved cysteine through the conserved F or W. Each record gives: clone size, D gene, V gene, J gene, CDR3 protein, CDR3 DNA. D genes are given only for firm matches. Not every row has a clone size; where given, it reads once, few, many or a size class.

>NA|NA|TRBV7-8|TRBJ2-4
CASSFTGTKNIQYF
TGTGCCAGCAGCTTCACAGGGACCAAAAACATTCAGTACTTC
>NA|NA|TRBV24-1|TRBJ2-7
CATSDLLGYEQYF
TGTGCCACCAGTGATTTGCTGGGGTACGAGCAGTACTTC
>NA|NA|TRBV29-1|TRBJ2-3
CSVVRQGPDTQYF
TGCAGCGTTGTCCGCCAGGGCCCAGATACGCAGTATTTT
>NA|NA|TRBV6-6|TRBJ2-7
CASNSGSHQYF
TGTGCCAGCAACTCGGGCAGCCACCAGTACTTC
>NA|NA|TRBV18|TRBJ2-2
CASSPALTTGELFF
TGTGCCAGCTCACCAGCCCTGACCACCGGGGAGCTGTTTTTT
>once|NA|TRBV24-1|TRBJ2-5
CATSDGRETQYF
TGTGCCACCAGTGATGGAAGAGAGACCCAGTACTTC
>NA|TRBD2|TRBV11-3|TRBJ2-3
CASSAGLAGGHADTQYF
TGTGCCAGCAGCGCGGGACTAGCGGGGGGTCATGCAGATACGCAGTATTTT
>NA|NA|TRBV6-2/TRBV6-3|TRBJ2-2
CASTRWAPWGKFTNTGELFF
TGTGCCAGCACCCGGTGGGCTCCTTGGGGAAAATTTACGAACACCGGGGAGCTGTTTTTT
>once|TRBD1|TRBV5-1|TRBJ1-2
CASSRDRGADGYTF
TGCGCCAGCAGCCGGGACAGGGGGGCCGATGGCTACACCTTC
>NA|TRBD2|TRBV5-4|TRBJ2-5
CASSLGLADLQETQYF
TGTGCCAGCAGCTTGGGACTAGCGGACCTCCAAGAGACCCAGTACTTC